This T cell receptor (beta chain) was sequenced during a study of sequential checkpoint blockade in melanoma. Study summary: Patients were randomized 1:1 to nivolumab-then-ipilimumab or ipilimumab-then-nivolumab first-line. Maintenance nivolumab came after either treatment sequence.

Method: immunoSEQ multiplex PCR; TCRdb's copy keeps in-frame clones and lacks some. This sample has 35,000 to 40,000 clones, with about 88% found just once. Described treatment: randomized to nivolumab then ipilimumab (arm A) or the reverse (arm B). From thawed PBMCs, live CD3+CD8+ cells negative for CD19 and CD56 were sorted. This receptor was obtained from a human donor with melanoma. Sequencing was performed on CD8+ T cells sorted from blood (inferred from file names), taken from a patient given nivolumab and ipilimumab in sequence.

The CDR3 reads CASSLGSVAYEQYF. DNA for the CDR3: TGCGCCAGCAGCTTGGGGTCAGTTGCATACGAGCAGTACTTC. The chain combines TRBV5-1 with TRBJ2-7; D not resolved. Per germline, CDR1 SGHRS and CDR2 YFSETQ. Trimming shortened V by 0 bases and J by 4 bases, and 11 bases separated the two germline ends. The CDR3 has 14 amino acids.